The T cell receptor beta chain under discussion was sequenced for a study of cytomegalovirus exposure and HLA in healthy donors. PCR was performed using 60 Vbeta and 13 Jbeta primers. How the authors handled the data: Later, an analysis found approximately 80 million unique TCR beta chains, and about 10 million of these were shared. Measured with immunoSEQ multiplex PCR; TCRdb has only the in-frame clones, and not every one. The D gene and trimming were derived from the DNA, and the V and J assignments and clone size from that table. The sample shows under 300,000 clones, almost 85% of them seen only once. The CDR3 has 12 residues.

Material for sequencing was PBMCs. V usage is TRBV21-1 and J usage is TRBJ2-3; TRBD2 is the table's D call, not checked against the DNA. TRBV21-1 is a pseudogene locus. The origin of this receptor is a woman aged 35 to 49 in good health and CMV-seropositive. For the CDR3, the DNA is TGTGCCAGCAGCCTAATAACAGATACGCAGTATTTT. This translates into CASSLITDTQYF.